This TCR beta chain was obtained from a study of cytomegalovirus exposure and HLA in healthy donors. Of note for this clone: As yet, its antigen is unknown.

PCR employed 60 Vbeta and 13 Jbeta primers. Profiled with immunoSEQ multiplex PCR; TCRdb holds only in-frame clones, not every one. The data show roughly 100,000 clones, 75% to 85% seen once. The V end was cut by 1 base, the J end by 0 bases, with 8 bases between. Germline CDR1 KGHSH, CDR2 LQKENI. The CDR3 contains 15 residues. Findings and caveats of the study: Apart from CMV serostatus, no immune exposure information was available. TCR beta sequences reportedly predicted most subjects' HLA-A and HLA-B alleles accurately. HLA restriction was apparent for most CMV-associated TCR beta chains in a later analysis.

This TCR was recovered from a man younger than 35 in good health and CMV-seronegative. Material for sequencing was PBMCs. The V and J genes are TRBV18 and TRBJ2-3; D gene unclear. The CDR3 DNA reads TGTGCCAGCTCACCACTTGTCTCTAGCACAGATACGCAGTATTTT. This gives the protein CASSPLVSSTDTQYF.